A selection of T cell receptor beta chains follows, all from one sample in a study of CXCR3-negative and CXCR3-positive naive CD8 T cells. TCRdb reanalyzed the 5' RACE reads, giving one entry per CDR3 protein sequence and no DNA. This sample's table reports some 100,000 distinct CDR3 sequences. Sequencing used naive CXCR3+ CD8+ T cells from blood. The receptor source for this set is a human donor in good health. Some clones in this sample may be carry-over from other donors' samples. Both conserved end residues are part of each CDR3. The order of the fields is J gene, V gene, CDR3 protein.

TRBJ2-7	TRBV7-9	CASSTGSGPYEQYF
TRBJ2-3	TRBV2	CASSDGGSLPTDTQYF
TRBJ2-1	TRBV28	CASSLGSSKVF
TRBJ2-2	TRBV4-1	CASSRQLDLFTTGELFF
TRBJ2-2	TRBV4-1	CASSPRQGANTGELFF
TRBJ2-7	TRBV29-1	CSGGDGEVSEQYF
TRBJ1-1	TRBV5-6	CASSLVGTGGTEAFF
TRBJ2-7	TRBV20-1	CSARLAENYEQYF
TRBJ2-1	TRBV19	CASSPTSGGYNEQFF
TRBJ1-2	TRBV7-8	CASSLALGDGYTF
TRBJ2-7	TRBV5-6	CASSLVDSYEQYF
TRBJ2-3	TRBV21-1	CASSKDNRGRADTQYF
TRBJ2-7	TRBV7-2	CASSLSWGGDEQYF
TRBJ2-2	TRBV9	CASSVGMGATPNTGELFF
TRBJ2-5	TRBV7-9	CASSLVSVAETQYF
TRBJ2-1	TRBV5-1	CASAGTSGSSGDEQFF
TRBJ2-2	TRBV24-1	CATSVTDTGELFF
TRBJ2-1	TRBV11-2	CASRPSSYNEQFF
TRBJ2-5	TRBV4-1	CASSPLASETQYF
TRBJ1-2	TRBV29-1	CSGGTNYGYTF
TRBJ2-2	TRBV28	CASSSLAGVVGTGELFF
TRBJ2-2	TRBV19	CASSPGLGITGELFF
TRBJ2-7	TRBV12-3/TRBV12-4	CASSLKQPLLYEQYF
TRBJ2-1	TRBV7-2	CASSLAGRGGIYEQFF
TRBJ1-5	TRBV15	CATSRHRDQPQHF
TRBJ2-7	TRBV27	CASSPTSGSSFLFREQYF
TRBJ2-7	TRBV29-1	CSVEDRQTYEQYF